These T cell receptor beta chains were read from a single sample in a study of T cell responses to AZD1222 COVID-19 vaccine. Some clones are missing from TCRdb's copy, which holds only in-frame ones; the method was immunoSEQ multiplex PCR. The sample yields roughly 190,000 clones, almost 95% seen once. Sequencing used peripheral blood, obtained on day 0 of AZD1222 vaccination. The receptors shown here come from an adult in good health. CDR3s include the opening cysteine and the closing phenylalanine or tryptophan. D genes are given only for firm matches. Rows may omit the clone size; those that give it use once, few, many or a size class.

j_call clone_size d_call v_call cdr3_nt cdr3_aa
TRBJ1-4 - TRBD1 TRBV28 TGTGCCAGCAGTTTACCGGGACAGGGGGGTGAAAAACTGTTTTTT CASSLPGQGGEKLFF
TRBJ1-1 few - TRBV2 TGTGCCAGCAGTGGTGGACGGGGTGGGACTGAAGCTTTCTTT CASSGGRGGTEAFF
TRBJ2-7 - - TRBV14 TGTGCCAGCAGCCAAGTCCACTACGAGCAGTACTTC CASSQVHYEQYF
TRBJ1-2 - TRBD1 TRBV19 TGTGCCAGTAGTAACAAGGGACAGGGGGGCTACACCTTC CASSNKGQGGYTF
TRBJ2-5 - - TRBV5-8 TGTGCCAGCAGCCCCGACTCCGGCTACCAAGAGACCCAGTACTTC CASSPDSGYQETQYF
TRBJ1-1 - TRBD1 TRBV19 TGTGCCAGTACCACAGGGGGAGCAAACACTGAAGCTTTCTTT CASTTGGANTEAFF
TRBJ2-1 - - TRBV21-1 TGTGCCAGCAGCAAAGCACAAGGAGCCAGTTACAATGAGCAGTTCTTC CASSKAQGASYNEQFF
TRBJ2-7 - - TRBV7-9 TGTGCCAGCAACAAACCAGGGGGGATGAACGAGCAGTACTTC CASNKPGGMNEQYF
TRBJ2-3 - - TRBV19 TGTGCCAGTAGTATGAGAGACCTCGCGACCGGAGATACGCAGTATTTT CASSMRDLATGDTQYF
TRBJ2-7 - - TRBV3-1/TRBV3-2 TGTGCCAGCAGCCAAGGGGACGGACCCTACGAGCAGTACTTC CASSQGDGPYEQYF
TRBJ1-1 - - TRBV14 TGTGCCAGCAGCCAAGAGTTCCGCACTGAAGCTTTCTTT CASSQEFRTEAFF
TRBJ1-2 few - TRBV19 TGTGCCAGTAGCCTAGGAGGGTTTGGAAATAACTATGGCTACACCTTC CASSLGGFGNNYGYTF
TRBJ1-2 - - TRBV25-1 TGTGCCAGCAGTGAACTCCCCTTAGGGGGGGAGTATGGCTACACCTTC CASSELPLGGEYGYTF
TRBJ1-5 - TRBD1 TRBV6-6 TGTGCCAGCAGTTCTCGGACAGGGAGACAGCCCCAGCATTTT CASSSRTGRQPQHF
TRBJ1-1 - - TRBV5-4 TGTGCCAGCAGCTTGGTTTTTACAGGGAGCACTGAAGCTTTCTTT CASSLVFTGSTEAFF
TRBJ1-3 once TRBD1 TRBV20-1 TGCAGTGCTACTGAAGACAGGGGAACTGGAAACACCATATATTTT CSATEDRGTGNTIYF
TRBJ1-1 - - TRBV7-6 TGTGCCAGCAGCCCCCGCCTGAACACTGAAGCTTTCTTT CASSPRLNTEAFF
TRBJ2-3 - TRBD2 TRBV7-9 TGTGCCAGCACAAGGACTAGCGGATCCACAGATACGCAGTATTTT CASTRTSGSTDTQYF
TRBJ1-6 - - TRBV27 TGTGCCAGCAGTCACCCCGGGGACACAAATTCACCCCTCCACTTT CASSHPGDTNSPLHF
TRBJ1-5 - - TRBV5-1 TGCGCCAGCAGCTTACACGCCGATAATCAGCCCCAGCATTTT CASSLHADNQPQHF
TRBJ2-7 once - TRBV6-6 TGTGCCAGCAGTTACCCACCAGACGGGACCTACGAGCAGTACTTC CASSYPPDGTYEQYF
TRBJ1-1 once TRBD1 TRBV5-1 TGCGCCAGCAGCCGGGAGGGACAGAGAGGCACTGAAGCTTTCTTT CASSREGQRGTEAFF
TRBJ1-3 - - TRBV6-5 TGTGCCAGCAGTTACGCGGACAGCAGAAACACCATATATTTT CASSYADSRNTIYF
TRBJ1-2 - TRBD1 TRBV9 TGTGCCAGCAGCGACAGGGGGCGTCACTCCTATGGCTACACCTTC CASSDRGRHSYGYTF
TRBJ1-6 once TRBD1 TRBV7-9 TGTGCCAGCAGCTTCTCAGGACAGGGTACCCCCCTCCACTTT CASSFSGQGTPLHF
TRBJ1-5 - TRBD1 TRBV5-1 TGCGCCAGCAGCCCGGGAGCAGGGGGGCAGCCCCAGCATTTT CASSPGAGGQPQHF
TRBJ2-1 - TRBD2 TRBV29-1 TGCAGCGGTGGGGTAATTAGCGGGATACTATACAATGAGCAGTTCTTC CSGGVISGILYNEQFF
TRBJ1-5 - - TRBV19 TGTGCCAGTAGTATCCAGGGAGAACCCTCCCCCCAGCATTTT CASSIQGEPSPQHF
TRBJ2-3 - - TRBV5-4 TGTGCCAGCAGCTTGGCCCTACTCCCCACAGATACGCAGTATTTT CASSLALLPTDTQYF
TRBJ1-1 - - TRBV7-9 TGTGCCAGCAGCTTATTGGCAGGGTCAGGGAACACTGAAGCTTTCTTT CASSLLAGSGNTEAFF
TRBJ2-3 - TRBD2 TRBV27 TGTGCCAGCAGTTTAACCCCCCTGGCGGGGGGGCCGGGTACGCAGTATTTT CASSLTPLAGGPGTQYF
TRBJ1-1 - TRBD1 TRBV18 TGTGCCAGCTCACCACCTTTAACAGGGGCGAACACTGAAGCTTTCTTT CASSPPLTGANTEAFF
TRBJ1-1 - - TRBV11-2 TGTGCCAGCAGCGCGGACGTGAACACTGAAGCTTTCTTT CASSADVNTEAFF
TRBJ2-1 - TRBD1 TRBV2 TGTGCCAGCAGTGATCCGGCAGGGGGCTACAATGAGCAGTTCTTC CASSDPAGGYNEQFF
TRBJ1-6 - - TRBV6-5 TGTGCCAGCAGTATGCGGGATTCACCCCTCCACTTT CASSMRDSPLHF
TRBJ1-2 - - TRBV6-5 TGTGCCAGCAGTTACGGGTTTTCATTGGGCTATGGCTACACCTTC CASSYGFSLGYGYTF
TRBJ1-5 - - TRBV25-1 TGTGCCAGCAGTGATCACAGGGTAGAACAGCCCCAGCATTTT CASSDHRVEQPQHF
TRBJ2-1 - TRBD2 TRBV19 TGTGCCAGTAGTATGAATCGCGCTAGCGGGGGGCCTAAGCAGTTCTTC CASSMNRASGGPKQFF
TRBJ2-7 - TRBD2 TRBV7-2 TGTGCCAGCAGCTTCTGGCTAGCGGGGATCTACGAGCAGTACTTC CASSFWLAGIYEQYF
TRBJ2-7 - TRBD1 TRBV19 TGTGCCAGTAGTATTATTAAAGGGGGCGGACGCGAGCAGTACTTC CASSIIKGGGREQYF
TRBJ1-2 - - TRBV5-1 TGCGCCAGCAGCTTGGGGGAGGCATCCCCGTATGGCTACACCTTC CASSLGEASPYGYTF
TRBJ1-2 few TRBD1 TRBV4-3 TGCGCCAGCAGCCAAGTTACGGGACAGGGCTACTATGGCTACACCTTC CASSQVTGQGYYGYTF
TRBJ1-3 once - TRBV18 TGTGCCAGCTCGACGGATGGAAACACCATATATTTT CASSTDGNTIYF
TRBJ2-1 - - TRBV7-2 TGTGCCAGCAGCCGGTGGGCCGTGAATTTTGACAATGAGCAGTTCTTC CASSRWAVNFDNEQFF
TRBJ1-3 once - TRBV5-5 TGTGCCAGCAGCTGGCGGGACACCTTCTCTGGAAACACCATATATTTT CASSWRDTFSGNTIYF
TRBJ1-6 - TRBD1 TRBV6-5 TGTGCCAGCAGCGGGACAGGGCCCTCACCCCTCCACTTT CASSGTGPSPLHF
TRBJ1-1 - - TRBV5-1 TGCGCCAGCAGCTCCACAGGGAGGAGGACTGAAGCTTTCTTT CASSSTGRRTEAFF
TRBJ1-3 - - TRBV6-4 TGTGCCAGCAGGCGGGACACCATATATTTT CASRRDTIYF
TRBJ1-2 - TRBD1 TRBV19 TGTGCCAGTAGTATCCTGGGACAGGGGATCTATGGCTACACCTTC CASSILGQGIYGYTF
TRBJ2-1 - - TRBV18 TGTGCCAGCTCACAAGCAGACGGCTACAATGAGCAGTTCTTC CASSQADGYNEQFF